Reported below is one T cell receptor beta chain. What this receptor recognizes is not known. The record has no base qualities; no much larger clone is one base away. This record belongs to a study of blood T cell repertoires in COVID-19 (dated by TCRdb to 2020 to 2022). In terms of the full investigation: Collaborator samples came from the United States, Italy and Spain and covered acute and convalescent phases of COVID-19. The material from the prospective study consisted of cDNA or gDNA derived from T cells, B-cell-depleted T cells, or PBMCs. Subjects who had been exposed to COVID-19, were actively infected with it, or had recovered from it provided the deeply sampled blood TCRbeta repertoires that made up the dataset. The repertoires were released in a freely available public database intended as a resource for research on the immune response to SARS-CoV-2. Samples came from the ongoing ImmuneRACE study (first 160 participants) plus 1,254 subjects from 6 global collaborators. The sample metadata nearly always contained a de-identified subject ID, COVID-19 status, age in years and sex. HLA class I and class II types, where available, came from metadata supplied by the sample provider rather than from assay-based typing. Findings and caveats that apply to the study as a whole: Clinical and demographic metadata were provided uncurated, with the amount varying by source and participant.

The cysteine opens and the phenylalanine closes a CDR3 of 16 amino acids. The DNA shown is the 48-base CDR3, in frame from base 1. From a lookup of the germline V gene (reference sequence), CDR1 and CDR2 are SGHNT and YYREEE. Trimmed from V: 3 bases; trimmed from J: 5 bases; junction bases lacking a gene match: 5. The immunoSEQ Assay, a bias-controlled multiplex PCR, was used to amplify TCRbeta CDR3 regions from genomic DNA. The study's own analysis went as follows. Within the assay, amplification of reference gene primers was used to estimate how many nucleated cells each sample contained. Sequence reads were collapsed and filtered to measure the absolute abundance of every unique TCRbeta CDR3 rearrangement. For each sample, productive Simpson clonality was calculated as the square root of Simpson's diversity index over productive rearrangements. Entries here come from immuneACCESS through TCRdb and include only in-frame sequences with V and J called. Some clones fail to appear in such tables; in the studies checked, an unresolved V gene covers under half of the shortfall, and the cause of the remainder is unknown. V and J calls and clone size are copied from that table; D and trimming were computed from the DNA. This sample has fewer than 200,000 clones in its table, and approximately 90% of those were observed once. The leading ten clones occupy approximately 2% of the sample.

Samples from volunteer blood donors who had recovered from COVID-19 were contributed by a second Seattle source. The collaborating institutions used their own protocols to collect whole blood in K2EDTA tubes. For TCRbeta analysis, collaborators shipped samples in one of three forms: frozen whole blood, isolated PBMCs, or DNA extracted from either of those sample types. The receptor's source is a man between 18 and 29 years old who had recovered from COVID-19. The V and J genes are TRBV5-4 and TRBJ2-1; 13 bases in the middle match TRBD2. The sequenced material came from peripheral blood. CDR3 protein: CASSSLAGGVNNEQFF. The DNA reads TGTGCCAGCAGCTCACTAGCGGGGGGGGTTAACAATGAGCAGTTCTTC.